This TCR beta chain derives from a study of siplizumab effects on memory and regulatory T cells. Libraries were prepared by immunoSEQ multiplex PCR; TCRdb keeps only in-frame clonotypes and omits some of them. The sample yields more than 75,000 clones, approximately 93% seen once. Study observations and caveats: Significant reduction of alloreactive sequences traceable to unstimulated CD4+ memory cells was observed with siplizumab. Sequences below about 10^-5 frequency were poorly captured. As a result, only a minor fraction of alloreactive clones mapped to unstimulated subsets. Both greater diversity than memory cells and a major contribution to the alloresponse seemed to characterize naive T cells.

Germline V lookup: CDR1 MGHRA, CDR2 YSYEKL. CDR3 size: 13 residues. Trimming shortened V by 1 base and J by 4 bases, and 8 bases separated the two germline ends. As for this clone: As yet, its antigen is unknown.

This chain links TRBV4-1 with TRBJ2-7; a possible D gene is TRBD1 (5 bases). This sequence originates from a human donor in good health. The sample consisted of CD8+ T cells sorted from blood. The CDR3 sequence: CASSQAKGYEQYF. In DNA form, the CDR3 reads TGCGCCAGCAGCCAAGCGAAGGGGTACGAGCAGTACTTC.